These T cell receptor beta chains were read from a single sample in a study of metastatic and nonmetastatic thyroid tumors. TCRdb reanalyzed the PCR reads with MiXCR. The data contain 22,000 or so clones, around 21% of them seen just once; the ten biggest clones take up 25% to 30%. What was sequenced was blood. The source of these receptors is a female donor with papillary thyroid cancer or a benign thyroid nodule (not recorded which). Some clones in this sample may be carry-over from other donors' samples. Each CDR3 is given with its conserved first and last residue. The order of the fields is D gene, clone size, V gene, J gene, CDR3 DNA, CDR3 protein. The D gene is left open where the match is weak. Clone size is shown for a subset of rows, as once, few, many or a class of expanded clone.

-	many	TRBV5-8	TRBJ2-7	TGTGCCAGCAGCCATGCCGGGACAACTTACTACGAGCAGTACTTC	CASSHAGTTYYEQYF
-	many	TRBV29-1	TRBJ2-7	TGCAGCGTTGACACAGGGTCCACCTACGAGCAGTACTTC	CSVDTGSTYEQYF
TRBD1	many	TRBV5-1	TRBJ1-2	TGCGCCAGCAGCCACATCGGGACAGACTATGGCTACACCTTC	CASSHIGTDYGYTF
-	few	TRBV7-2	TRBJ2-1	TGTGCCAGCAGCTTAGCTGATGAGCAGTTCTTC	CASSLADEQFF
-	-	TRBV20-1	TRBJ2-1	TGCAGTGAGCCTTGGGCCGGGGGCCCAAATGAGCAGTCCTTC	CSEPWAGGPNEQSF
TRBD1	many	TRBV28	TRBJ2-6	TGTGCCAGCAGCCCAGTCCGGGACAGCTTTTCCTCTGGGGCCAACGTCCTGACTTTC	CASSPVRDSFSSGANVLTF
TRBD2	-	TRBV6-1	TRBJ2-1	TGTGCCAGCAGTGAGACTAGCGGGAGGGCCGCAGAAAATGAGCAGTTCTTC	CASSETSGRAAENEQFF
-	many	TRBV19	TRBJ2-3	TGTGCCACCCGACCCACAGGGGAGGTCGGCACAGATACGCAGTATTTT	CATRPTGEVGTDTQYF
TRBD1	many	TRBV4-3	TRBJ2-3	TGCGCCAGCAGCCTACAGGGGATGGAAACAGATACGCAGTATTTT	CASSLQGMETDTQYF
-	many	TRBV5-1	TRBJ1-2	TGCGCCAGCAGCTTGGCCTCAGGGATGGGCTATGGCTACACCTTC	CASSLASGMGYGYTF
TRBD2	-	TRBV5-8	TRBJ2-7	TGTGCCAGCAGCGCTTGGACTAGCGGGAGCTACGAGCAGTACTTC	CASSAWTSGSYEQYF
TRBD1	many	TRBV2	TRBJ1-2	TGTGCCAGCAGTGAGACAGGGATATCATATGGCTACACCTTC	CASSETGISYGYTF
-	many	TRBV2	TRBJ2-3	TGTGCCAGCACCCCACGGGAAGCGGGCGCGCAGTATTTT	CASTPREAGAQYF
-	many	TRBV3-1	TRBJ2-7	TGTGCCAGCAGCCTAAATAACGAGCAGTACTTC	CASSLNNEQYF
-	-	TRBV11-1	TRBJ2-7	TGTGCCAGCAGCTTCGAACAGGGTCCCTACGAGCAGTACTTC	CASSFEQGPYEQYF
TRBD1	many	TRBV19	TRBJ2-1	TGTGCCAGTAGTATAGGGTCGGGGAGGACAGGGGGCGGAAATGAGCAGTTCTTC	CASSIGSGRTGGGNEQFF
-	many	TRBV20-1	TRBJ1-3	TGCAGTGCTAGAGAAGGGATCTCTGGAAACACCATATATTTT	CSAREGISGNTIYF
-	many	TRBV4-2	TRBJ1-3	TGTGCCAGCAGCCAAGATAGGGTCAACACCATATATTTT	CASSQDRVNTIYF
-	-	TRBV9	TRBJ2-3	TGTGCCAGCAGAGGAGCTTCGGATACGCAGTATTTT	CASRGASDTQYF
TRBD1	many	TRBV5-4	TRBJ1-2	TGTGCCAGCAGCTCGACCGGGACAGGGGAAAAATATGGCTACACCTTC	CASSSTGTGEKYGYTF
TRBD1	medium-sized	TRBV19	TRBJ2-1	TGTGCCAGTAGTAACCGGGACAGCCAGTTCTTC	CASSNRDSQFF
TRBD2	many	TRBV29-1	TRBJ2-1	TGCAGCGTTGGGTCTAGCGGGCCATACAATGAGCAGTTCTTC	CSVGSSGPYNEQFF
-	many	TRBV30	TRBJ1-4	TGTGCCTGGACACATGGGCTCGATAATGAAAAACTGTTTTTT	CAWTHGLDNEKLFF
TRBD1	-	TRBV30	TRBJ1-5	TGTGCCTGGAGTACGGGTGGACAGGGGGGTCAGCCCCAGCATTTT	CAWSTGGQGGQPQHF
-	many	TRBV20-1	TRBJ2-3	TGCAGTGCCCTTTCATATGTCGGAACCACAGATACGCAGTATTTT	CSALSYVGTTDTQYF
TRBD2	-	TRBV9	TRBJ2-7	TGTGCCAGCAGCGTAGACCCGAGCGGGAGCTCTTTCTACGAGCAGTACTTC	CASSVDPSGSSFYEQYF
TRBD2	many	TRBV6-2/TRBV6-3	TRBJ2-1	TGTGCCAGCGCCTGGGGTAGCGGGAAATTCAATGAGCAGTTCTTC	CASAWGSGKFNEQFF
-	many	TRBV7-7	TRBJ2-6	TGTGCTAGCAGCCCCGGACAAGCCTCTGGGGCCAACGTCCTGACTTTC	CASSPGQASGANVLTF
-	many	TRBV19	TRBJ1-2	TGTGCCAGTCAAGTAAGCGGTCGGGGGCTGGTGTACTATGGCTACACCTTC	CASQVSGRGLVYYGYTF
-	medium-sized	TRBV2	TRBJ1-1	TGTGCCAGCAGTGTAGGGGGAAACACTGAAGCTTTCTTT	CASSVGGNTEAFF
-	few	TRBV27	TRBJ1-1	TGTGCCAGCAGCATCGACCTTTTCGGCACTGAAGATTTCTTT	CASSIDLFGTEDFF
-	many	TRBV29-1	TRBJ2-2	TGCAGCGTTGACATTGACACCGGGGAGCTGTTTTTT	CSVDIDTGELFF
-	-	TRBV18	TRBJ2-1	TGTGCCAGCTCACCGACAGGTATAGGGCGAAATGAGCAGTTCTTC	CASSPTGIGRNEQFF
-	-	TRBV6-1	TRBJ2-5	TGTGCCAGCAGTGAATTCCCTACAACAGGGGAGGAAGAGACCCAGTACTTC	CASSEFPTTGEEETQYF
-	many	TRBV19	TRBJ2-5	TGTGCCAGTAGTCCCAGGGAAGAGACCCAGTACTTC	CASSPREETQYF
-	many	TRBV5-6	TRBJ1-3	TGTGCCAGCAGCTTGACAGGGTTTACGATTGGAAACACCATATATTTT	CASSLTGFTIGNTIYF
TRBD2	many	TRBV6-7	TRBJ2-7	TGTGCCAGCAGTTATGGTCGCCAGACTAGCGGTATTTCCTACGAGCAGTACTTC	CASSYGRQTSGISYEQYF
-	many	TRBV7-2	TRBJ1-2	TGTGCCAGCAGCTTAGGGGGGGCGAGAGGCTACACCTTC	CASSLGGARGYTF
-	many	TRBV12-3/TRBV12-4	TRBJ2-3	TGTGCCAGCAGGGCCGGGAGAGGGGGCACAGATACGCAGTATTTT	CASRAGRGGTDTQYF
-	many	TRBV19	TRBJ1-5	TGTGCCAGTACACCCCGGGAGGCTCAGCCCCAGCATTTT	CASTPREAQPQHF
TRBD1	many	TRBV30	TRBJ1-5	TGTGCCTGGAGCCTCCCGGGGGGACAGGGGGTTAAGCCCCAGCATTTT	CAWSLPGGQGVKPQHF
-	many	TRBV5-1	TRBJ2-2	TGCGCCAGCAGCTTGGCCGACGTCGGAGACGGGGAGCTGTTTTTT	CASSLADVGDGELFF
TRBD1	many	TRBV5-4	TRBJ2-2	TGTGCCAGCAGCTTGGAAGGGGGCGGAAGGGAGCTGTTTTTT	CASSLEGGGRELFF
TRBD2	medium-sized	TRBV6-2/TRBV6-3	TRBJ2-1	TGTGCCAGCAGTTACTCCTTAGCGGGAGGGAATGAGCAGTTCTTC	CASSYSLAGGNEQFF
TRBD1	-	TRBV18	TRBJ1-1	TGTGCCAGCTCACTTGGACAGGGGAAGTTTTTAACTGAAGCTTTCTTT	CASSLGQGKFLTEAFF
TRBD1	many	TRBV3-1	TRBJ1-4	TGTGCCAGCGCGGACAGGAGCAATGAAAAACTGTTTTTT	CASADRSNEKLFF
-	many	TRBV19	TRBJ2-1	TGTGCCAGTAGTGAAGGAACAGTGCCCTACAATGAGCAGTTCTTC	CASSEGTVPYNEQFF
-	-	TRBV10-3	TRBJ2-3	TGTGCCATCAGTGTAGGAGAGGAAGCGGATACGCAGTATTTT	CAISVGEEADTQYF
TRBD2	many	TRBV7-2	TRBJ2-3	TGTGCCAGCAGCTTAGTCGCGGGAGTCGAGCCAGATACGCAGTATTTT	CASSLVAGVEPDTQYF
TRBD1	-	TRBV7-9	TRBJ2-7	TGTGCCAGCAGCTCCTGGGACAGGGTCTTCGACGAGCAATACTTC	CASSSWDRVFDEQYF
-	-	TRBV10-3	TRBJ2-7	TGTGCCATCAGTGAGTCCAGGGAAGGGTCGTACGAGCAGTACTTC	CAISESREGSYEQYF